This T cell receptor (beta chain) originates from a study of OX40 agonist ivuxolimab in advanced cancers. The data were produced by immunoSEQ multiplex PCR, yet TCRdb's version contains in-frame clones alone and is incomplete. The sample contains tens of thousands of clones, about 91% of which appear only once. The CDR3 length is 16 residues. Germline V gene sequence: CDR1 SGHRS, CDR2 YFSETQ. The V gene end was trimmed by 7 bases and the J gene end by 4 bases; junction bases not matched to a gene: 9. The sequencing here drew on CD4+ or CD8+ T cells sorted from blood, taken in a trial of the OX40 agonist ivuxolimab. The chain has TRBV5-1 and TRBJ2-5; TRBD2 matches at 14 bases. The origin of this receptor is an adult with an advanced solid tumor such as melanoma, head and neck, liver or kidney cancer. The CDR3 is CASAPGLAGVRETQYF. DNA of the CDR3: TGCGCCAGCGCTCCGGGACTAGCGGGAGTAAGAGAGACCCAGTACTTC.